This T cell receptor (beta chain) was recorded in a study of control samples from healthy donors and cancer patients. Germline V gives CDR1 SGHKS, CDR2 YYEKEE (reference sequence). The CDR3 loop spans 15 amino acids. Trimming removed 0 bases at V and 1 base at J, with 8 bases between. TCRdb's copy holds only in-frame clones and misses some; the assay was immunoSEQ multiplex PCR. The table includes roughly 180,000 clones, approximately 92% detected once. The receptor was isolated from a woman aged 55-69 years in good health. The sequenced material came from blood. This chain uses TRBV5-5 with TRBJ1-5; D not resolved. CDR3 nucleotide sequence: TGTGCCAGCAGCTTGGAACTCGGGAGCAATCAGCCCCAGCATTTT. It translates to CASSLELGSNQPQHF.